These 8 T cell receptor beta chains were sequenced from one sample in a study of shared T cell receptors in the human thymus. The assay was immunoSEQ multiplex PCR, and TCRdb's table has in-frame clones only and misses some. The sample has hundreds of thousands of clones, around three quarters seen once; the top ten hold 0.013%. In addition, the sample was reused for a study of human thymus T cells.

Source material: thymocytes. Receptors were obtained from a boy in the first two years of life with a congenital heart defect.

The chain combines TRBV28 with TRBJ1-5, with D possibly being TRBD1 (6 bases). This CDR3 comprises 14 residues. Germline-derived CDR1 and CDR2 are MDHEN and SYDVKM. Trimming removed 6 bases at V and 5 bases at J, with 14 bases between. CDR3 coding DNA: TGTGCCAGCAGCTGCGGACAGAGCGATCAGCCCCAGCATTTT. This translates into CASSCGQSDQPQHF.

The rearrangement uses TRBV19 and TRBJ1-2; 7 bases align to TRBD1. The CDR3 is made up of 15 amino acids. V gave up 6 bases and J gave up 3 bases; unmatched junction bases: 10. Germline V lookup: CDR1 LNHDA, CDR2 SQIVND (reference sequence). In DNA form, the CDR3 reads TGTGCCAGTAGCATTGCAAGGGACAGTTACTATGGCTACACCTTC. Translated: CASSIARDSYYGYTF.

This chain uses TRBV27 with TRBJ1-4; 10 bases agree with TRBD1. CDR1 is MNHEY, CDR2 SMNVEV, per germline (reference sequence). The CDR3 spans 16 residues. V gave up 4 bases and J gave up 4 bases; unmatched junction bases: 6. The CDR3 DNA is TGTGCCAGCAGTTCCAATGGGGACAGGGGTAATGAAAAACTGTTTTTT. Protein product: CASSSNGDRGNEKLFF.

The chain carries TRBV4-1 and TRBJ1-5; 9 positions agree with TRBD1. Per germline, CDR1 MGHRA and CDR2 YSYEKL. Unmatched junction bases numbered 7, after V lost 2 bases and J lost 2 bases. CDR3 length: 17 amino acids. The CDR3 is CASSQRWDRVGNQPQHF. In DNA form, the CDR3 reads TGCGCCAGCAGCCAACGGTGGGACAGGGTAGGCAATCAGCCCCAGCATTTT.

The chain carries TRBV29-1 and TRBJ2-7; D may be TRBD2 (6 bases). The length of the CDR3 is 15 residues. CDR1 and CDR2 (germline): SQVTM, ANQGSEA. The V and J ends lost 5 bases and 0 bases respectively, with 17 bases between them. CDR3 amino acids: CSVQSAGRSSYEQYF. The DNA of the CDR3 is TGCAGCGTTCAATCGGCGGGGAGGAGCTCCTACGAGCAGTACTTC.

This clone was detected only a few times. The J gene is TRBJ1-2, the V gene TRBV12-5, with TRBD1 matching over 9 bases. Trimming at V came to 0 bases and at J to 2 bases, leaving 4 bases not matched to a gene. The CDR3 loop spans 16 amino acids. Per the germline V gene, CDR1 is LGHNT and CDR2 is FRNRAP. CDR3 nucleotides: TGTGCTAGTGGTTTGGTGGACAGGGGAAAAAACTATGGCTACACCTTC. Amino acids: CASGLVDRGKNYGYTF.

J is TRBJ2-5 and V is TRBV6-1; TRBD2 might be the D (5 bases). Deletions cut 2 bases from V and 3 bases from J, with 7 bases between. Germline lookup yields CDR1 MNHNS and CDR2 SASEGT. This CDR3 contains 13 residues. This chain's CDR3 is CASSESGEETQYF. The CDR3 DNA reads TGTGCCAGCAGTGAATCCGGGGAAGAGACCCAGTACTTC.

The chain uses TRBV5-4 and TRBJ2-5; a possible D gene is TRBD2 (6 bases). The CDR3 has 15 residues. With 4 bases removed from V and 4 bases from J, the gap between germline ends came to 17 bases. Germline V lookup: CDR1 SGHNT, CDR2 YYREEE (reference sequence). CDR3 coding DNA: TGTGCCAGCAGCCGGGGGACGCTCGGGGGAGAGACCCAGTACTTC. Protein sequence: CASSRGTLGGETQYF.